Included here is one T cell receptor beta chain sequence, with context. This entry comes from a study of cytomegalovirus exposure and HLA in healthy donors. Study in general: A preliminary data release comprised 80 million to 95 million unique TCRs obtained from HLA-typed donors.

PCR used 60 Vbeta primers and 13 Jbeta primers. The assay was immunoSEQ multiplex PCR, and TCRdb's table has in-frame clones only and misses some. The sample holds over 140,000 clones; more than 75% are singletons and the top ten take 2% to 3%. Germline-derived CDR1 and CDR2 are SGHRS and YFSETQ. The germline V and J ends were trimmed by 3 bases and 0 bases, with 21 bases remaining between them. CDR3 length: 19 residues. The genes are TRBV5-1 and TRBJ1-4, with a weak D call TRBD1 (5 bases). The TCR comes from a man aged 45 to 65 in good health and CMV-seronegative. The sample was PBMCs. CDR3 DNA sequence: TGCGCCAGCAGCTCCCGGCCGCAGGGTATCCACTCAACTAATGAAAAACTGTTTTTT. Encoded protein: CASSSRPQGIHSTNEKLFF.